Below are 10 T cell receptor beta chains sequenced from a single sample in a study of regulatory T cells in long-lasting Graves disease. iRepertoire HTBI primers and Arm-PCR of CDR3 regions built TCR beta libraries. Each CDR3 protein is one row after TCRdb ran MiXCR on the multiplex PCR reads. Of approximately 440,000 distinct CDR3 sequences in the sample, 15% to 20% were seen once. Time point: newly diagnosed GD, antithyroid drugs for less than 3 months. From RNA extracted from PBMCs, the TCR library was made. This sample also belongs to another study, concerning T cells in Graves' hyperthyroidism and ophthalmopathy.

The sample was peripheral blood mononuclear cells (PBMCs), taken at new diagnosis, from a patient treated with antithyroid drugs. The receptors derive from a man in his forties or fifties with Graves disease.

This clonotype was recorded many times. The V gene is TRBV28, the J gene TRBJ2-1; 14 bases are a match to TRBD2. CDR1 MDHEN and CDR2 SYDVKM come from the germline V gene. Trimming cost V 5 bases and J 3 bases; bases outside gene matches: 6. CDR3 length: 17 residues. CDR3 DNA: TGTGCCAGCAGTCGAACGGGACTAGCGGGAGTCTACAATGAGCAGTTCTTC. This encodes CASSRTGLAGVYNEQFF.

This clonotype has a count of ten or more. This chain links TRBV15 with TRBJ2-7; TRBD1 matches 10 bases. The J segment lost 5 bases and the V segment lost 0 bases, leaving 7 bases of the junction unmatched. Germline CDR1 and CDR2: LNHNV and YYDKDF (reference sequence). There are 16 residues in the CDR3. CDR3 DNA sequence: TGTGCCACCAGCAGAGAGGGCCCGGGACAGGGGAACGAGCAGTACTTC. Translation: CATSREGPGQGNEQYF.

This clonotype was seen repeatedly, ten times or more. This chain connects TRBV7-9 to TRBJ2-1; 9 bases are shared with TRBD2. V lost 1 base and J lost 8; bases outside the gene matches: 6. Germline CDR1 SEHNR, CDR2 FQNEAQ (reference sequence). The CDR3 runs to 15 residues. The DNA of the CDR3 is TGTGCCAGCAGCTTAGGTGCGGGAGGGCTCTATGAGCAGTTCTTC. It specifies CASSLGAGGLYEQFF.

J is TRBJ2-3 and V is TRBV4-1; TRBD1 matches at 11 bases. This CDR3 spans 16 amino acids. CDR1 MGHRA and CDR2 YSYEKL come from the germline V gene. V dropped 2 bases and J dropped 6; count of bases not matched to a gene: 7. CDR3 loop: CASSQPWTGGRDTQYF. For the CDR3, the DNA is TGCGCCAGCAGCCAACCTTGGACAGGGGGCCGGGATACGCAGTATTTT.

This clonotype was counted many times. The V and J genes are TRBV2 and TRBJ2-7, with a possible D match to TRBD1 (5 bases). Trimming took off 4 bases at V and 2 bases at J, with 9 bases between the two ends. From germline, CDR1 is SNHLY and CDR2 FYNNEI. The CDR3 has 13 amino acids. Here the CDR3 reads CASSGGRTYEQYF. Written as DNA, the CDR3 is TGTGCCAGCAGTGGGGGCAGAACCTACGAGCAGTACTTC.

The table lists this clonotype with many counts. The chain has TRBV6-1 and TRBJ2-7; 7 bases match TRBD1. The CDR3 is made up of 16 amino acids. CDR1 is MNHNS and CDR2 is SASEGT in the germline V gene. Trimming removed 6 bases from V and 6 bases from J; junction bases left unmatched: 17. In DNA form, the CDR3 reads TGTGCCAGCAGGCCTTCTTGGACAGGTTGGGTCTCCGAGCAGTACTTC. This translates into CASRPSWTGWVSEQYF.

The CDR3 DNA reads as TGTGCCAGCAGTGAAATGGGAGGGGCAGGCAATCAGCCCCAGCATTTT. Its protein product is CASSEMGGAGNQPQHF. V is TRBV6-1 and J is TRBJ1-5; TRBD1 might be the D (5 bases). Trimming took off 2 bases at V and 2 bases at J, with 13 bases between the two ends. This CDR3 has 16 residues. CDR1 MNHNS and CDR2 SASEGT come from the germline V gene.

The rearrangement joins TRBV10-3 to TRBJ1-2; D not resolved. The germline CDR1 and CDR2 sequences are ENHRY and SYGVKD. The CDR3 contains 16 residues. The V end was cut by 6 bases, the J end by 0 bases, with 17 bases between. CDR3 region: CAIRDASTGANYGYTF. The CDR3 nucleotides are TGTGCCATCAGGGACGCCTCAACGGGAGCTAACTATGGCTACACCTTC.

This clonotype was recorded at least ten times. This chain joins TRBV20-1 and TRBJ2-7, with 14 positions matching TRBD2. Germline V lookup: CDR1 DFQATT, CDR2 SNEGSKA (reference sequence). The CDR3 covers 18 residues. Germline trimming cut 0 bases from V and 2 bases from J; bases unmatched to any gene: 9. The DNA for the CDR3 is TGCAGTGCTAGAGAGGACGGGACTAGCGGGAGACGGACCTACGAGCAGTACTTC. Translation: CSAREDGTSGRRTYEQYF.

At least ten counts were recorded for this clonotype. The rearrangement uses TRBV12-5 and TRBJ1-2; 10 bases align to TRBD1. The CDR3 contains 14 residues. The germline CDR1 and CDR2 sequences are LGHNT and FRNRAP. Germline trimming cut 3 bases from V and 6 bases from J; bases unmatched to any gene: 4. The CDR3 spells CASGFAGTGDGYTF. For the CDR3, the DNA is TGTGCTAGTGGTTTTGCCGGGACAGGGGATGGCTACACCTTC.